This T cell receptor beta chain was captured in a study of CD8+ T cells in alopecia areata. Study-wide background: Once tofacitinib had been taken for 6 to 18 months, 6 months off drug followed.

Treatment defined: oral pan-JAK inhibitor, 5-10 mg twice daily. The authors extracted RNA and reverse transcribed it into cDNA as the sequencing template. Clones were sequenced by immunoSEQ multiplex PCR, and TCRdb holds only the in-frame ones, with some missing. Among about 190,000 clones listed, 45% to 65% were seen once. The CDR3 has 15 residues. Germline CDR1 and CDR2: MGHDK and SYGVNS. The V and J ends lost 4 bases and 4 bases respectively, with 16 bases between them. Comment on this clone: Its antigen is not known.

Whole-study findings and limits: Tofacitinib significantly lowered scalp clonality and expanded CD8+ clones among the top 100.

The sequences come from CD4+ T cells sorted from blood, collected at week 4, from a patient treated with tofacitinib. J is TRBJ1-1 and V is TRBV25-1, with D unresolved. The sequence was obtained from a human donor with alopecia areata. The CDR3 DNA reads as TGTGCCAGCAGTGGTTGGTCCCCTCTCGGCACTGAAGCTTTCTTT. This sequence encodes CASSGWSPLGTEAFF.